These 23 T cell receptor beta chains came from one sample sequenced in a study of blood T cell repertoires in COVID-19. Measured with immunoSEQ multiplex PCR; TCRdb has only the in-frame clones, and not every one. The sample has 350,000 to 400,000 clones, 70% to 90% seen once. The material sequenced was peripheral blood. All receptors derive from a woman aged 55-70 years with COVID-19, enrolled during active disease.

This chain uses TRBV18 with TRBJ1-3, with D unresolved. The CDR3 runs 15 residues. Trimming left V 3 bases short and J 0 bases short, with 9 bases between. Germline lookup yields CDR1 KGHSH and CDR2 LQKENI. CDR3 protein: CASSPSSDSGNTIYF. In DNA, the CDR3 is TGTGCCAGCTCACCTTCCTCAGACTCTGGAAACACCATATATTTT. The whole variable domain, filled in from reference TRBV18 and TRBJ1-3, reads NAGVMQNPRHLVRRRGQEARLRCSPMKGHSHVYWYRQLPEEGLKFMVYLQKENIIDESGMPKERFSAEFPKEGPSILRIQQVVRGDSAAYFCASSPSSDSGNTIYFGEGSWLTVV.

The chain joins TRBV11-3 to TRBJ2-4; possibly TRBD2 for D (5 bases). Germline loops: CDR1 SGHNT, CDR2 YENEEA. This CDR3 contains 15 residues. Trimming cost V 5 bases and J 10 bases, with 21 bases left between them. CDR3 loop: CASSETSGPTRIQYF. The CDR3 coding sequence is TGTGCCAGCAGCGAAACTAGTGGCCCCACTAGAATTCAGTACTTC.

This clone was counted only a few times. J is TRBJ2-1 and V is TRBV5-1; no firm D call. The germline CDR1 and CDR2 sequences are SGHRS and YFSETQ. This CDR3 is 15 amino acids long. Trimming pared 1 base from V and 0 bases from J, leaving 8 bases between. The CDR3 DNA sequence: TGCGCCAGCAGCTTGCAAGAGAGCTCCTACAATGAGCAGTTCTTC. This codes for CASSLQESSYNEQFF.

The chain links TRBV19 to TRBJ1-1; D remains ambiguous. Trimming took 3 bases from V and 4 from J, leaving 9 bases between them. The germline gives CDR1 LNHDA, CDR2 SQIVND (reference sequence). This CDR3 comprises 13 residues. As DNA, the CDR3 is TGTGCCAGTAGTATTAGTAGGAGCACTGAAGCTTTCTTT. Its translation: CASSISRSTEAFF.

The rearrangement joins TRBV2 to TRBJ1-2; 12 nucleotides match TRBD1. The V gene's germline CDR1 is SNHLY and CDR2 FYNNEI. There are 13 residues in the CDR3. Trimming took 8 bases from V and 7 from J; bases not matched to a gene: 5. CDR3 nucleotides: TGTGCCAGCGGGGACAGGGGGCGCGGTGGCTACACCTTC. The encoded protein is CASGDRGRGGYTF. The whole variable domain, remainder taken from reference TRBV2 and TRBJ1-2, is EPEVTQTPSHQVTQMGQEVILRCVPISNHLYFYWYRQILGQKVEFLVSFYNNEISEKSEIFDDQFSVERPDGSNFTLKIRSTKLEDSAMYFCASGDRGRGGYTFGSGTRLTVV.

In this sample, this clone turned up a few times. V is TRBV19 and J is TRBJ2-5; D is undetermined. This CDR3 has 15 residues. Germline lookup yields CDR1 LNHDA and CDR2 SQIVND (reference sequence). Trimming cost V 8 bases and J 5 bases, with 21 bases left between them. The CDR3 is CASSHQAVVRETQYF. CDR3 coding DNA: TGTGCCAGTTCCCACCAGGCAGTAGTTAGGGAGACCCAGTACTTC.

In its sample, this clone was seen a few times. The J gene is TRBJ1-1, the V gene TRBV7-9; no clear D. The CDR3 is 12 amino acids. The V end lost 1 base, the J end lost 8 bases, and 8 bases lay between the germline ends. Looked up from germline, CDR1 is SEHNR and CDR2 is FQNEAQ (reference sequence). The CDR3 loop reads CASSLEGLEAFF. The CDR3 region has the DNA TGTGCCAGCAGCTTAGAAGGACTCGAAGCTTTCTTT. The variable domain in full, with the rest retrieved from reference TRBV7-9 and TRBJ1-1, is DTGVSQNPRHKITKRGQNVTFRCDPISEHNRLYWYRQTLGQGPEFLTYFQNEAQLEKSRLLSDRFSAERPKGSFSTLEIQRTEQGDSAMYLCASSLEGLEAFFGQGTRLTVV.

V usage is TRBV7-9 and J usage is TRBJ1-1; no definite D call. The CDR3 covers 14 residues. The germline gives CDR1 SEHNR, CDR2 FQNEAQ (reference sequence). V was trimmed by 1 base and J by 5 bases, leaving 11 bases between them. CDR3 in amino acids: CASSLVSRGTEAFF. DNA of the CDR3: TGTGCCAGCAGCTTAGTGAGTCGGGGAACTGAAGCTTTCTTT.

The chain joins TRBV5-8 to TRBJ1-2; maybe TRBD1 (6 bases). Trimming shortened V by 5 bases and J by 5 bases, and 16 bases separated the two germline ends. Germline lookup yields CDR1 SGHTS and CDR2 YDEGEE. This CDR3 is 14 amino acids long. CDR3 loop: CASSSDSSIYGYTF. CDR3 DNA sequence: TGTGCCAGCAGTTCGGACAGTAGCATTTATGGCTACACCTTC. Full variable domain (rest looked up from reference TRBV5-8 and TRBJ1-2): EAGVTQSPTHLIKTRGQQATLRCSPISGHTSVYWYQQALGLGLQFLLWYDEGEERNRGNFPPRFSGRQFPNYSSELNVNALELEDSALYLCASSSDSSIYGYTFGSGTRLTVV.

V is TRBV3-1 (or the pseudogene TRBV3-2) and J is TRBJ1-1; D possibly corresponds to TRBD1 (6 bases). The V gene's germline CDR1 is LGHDT and CDR2 YNNKEL (reference sequence). Between the trimmed V and J ends, which lost 4 bases and 5 bases, there was a span of 14 bases. This CDR3 comprises 14 residues. CDR3 loop: CASSPVVGGTEAFF. For the CDR3, the DNA is TGTGCCAGCAGCCCCGTCGTAGGGGGAACTGAAGCTTTCTTT.

The V gene is TRBV29-1, the J gene TRBJ1-5, with a weak D call TRBD1 (6 bases). Trimming stripped 4 bases from V and 3 bases from J, with 10 bases between. The length of the CDR3 is 13 residues. The germline gives CDR1 SQVTM, CDR2 ANQGSEA. In DNA form, the CDR3 reads TGCAGCGTTGGTGGGGGGGCCAATCAGCCCCAGCATTTT. Its translation: CSVGGGANQPQHF.

The CDR3 coding sequence is TGTGCCAGCAGCTTAATACTAGGAGGGCGGGATGAGCAGTTCTTC. Amino acids: CASSLILGGRDEQFF. J is TRBJ2-1 and V is TRBV11-2, with D maybe TRBD2 (6 bases). Looked up from germline, CDR1 is SGHAT and CDR2 is FQNNGV. The V end lost 2 bases, the J end lost 8 bases, and 16 bases lay between the germline ends. The CDR3 length is 15 residues.

The gene calls are TRBV7-9 and TRBJ2-6; 8 nucleotides line up with TRBD1. V lost 5 bases to trimming and J lost 1 base; unmatched junction nucleotides: 13. Germline V gives CDR1 SEHNR, CDR2 FQNEAQ (reference sequence). The CDR3 is 19 residues long. CDR3 sequence: CASSQGQEVINSGANVLTF. Here the CDR3 DNA reads TGTGCCAGCAGCCAGGGACAGGAAGTTATTAATTCTGGGGCCAACGTCCTGACTTTC. Full variable domain (rest looked up from reference TRBV7-9 and TRBJ2-6): DTGVSQNPRHKITKRGQNVTFRCDPISEHNRLYWYRQTLGQGPEFLTYFQNEAQLEKSRLLSDRFSAERPKGSFSTLEIQRTEQGDSAMYLCASSQGQEVINSGANVLTFGAGSRLTVL.

The J gene is TRBJ1-2, the V gene TRBV13; 11 bases agree with TRBD1. V was clipped by 2 bases and J by 12 bases; unmatched bases: 5. The germline CDR1 and CDR2 sequences are PRHDT and FYEKMQ (reference sequence). This CDR3 region has 13 residues. This CDR3 reads CASSLTGQGEHTF. Written as DNA, the CDR3 is TGTGCCAGCAGCTTAACGGGACAGGGGGAACACACCTTC. Complete variable domain (other parts from reference TRBV13 and TRBJ1-2): AAGVIQSPRHLIKEKRETATLKCYPIPRHDTVYWYQQGPGQDPQFLISFYEKMQSDKGSIPDRFSAQQFSDYHSELNMSSLELGDSALYFCASSLTGQGEHTFGSGTRLTVV.

The J gene is TRBJ2-5, the V gene TRBV18; 7 bases map to TRBD1. This CDR3 region has 15 residues. In germline, CDR1 is KGHSH, CDR2 LQKENI. V shed 3 bases and J 1 base; nucleotides not matched to a gene: 5. As DNA, the CDR3 is TGTGCCAGCTCACCTCGGACAGGCGTCCAAGAGACCCAGTACTTC. This gives the protein CASSPRTGVQETQYF.

The V gene is TRBV6-5, the J gene TRBJ1-5; 12 bases are shared with TRBD1. The CDR3 is 15 amino acids. From germline, CDR1 is MNHEY and CDR2 SVGAGI. V gave up 0 bases and J gave up 9 bases; unmatched junction bases: 3. CDR3 DNA: TGTGCCAGCAGTTACTCCGGGACAGGGGGCACGCCCCAGCATTTT. As protein: CASSYSGTGGTPQHF.

The chain employs TRBV4-1 and TRBJ2-6, with D possibly matching TRBD1 (6 bases). With 4 bases removed from V and 0 bases from J, the gap between germline ends came to 13 bases. Germline values: CDR1 MGHRA, CDR2 YSYEKL. The CDR3 consists of 17 residues. The CDR3 loop is CASSLRGHLSGANVLTF. CDR3 nucleotide sequence: TGCGCCAGCAGCCTACGGGGACACCTCTCTGGGGCCAACGTCCTGACTTTC.

V and J are TRBV2 and TRBJ1-5; no clear D. CDR1 SNHLY and CDR2 FYNNEI come from the germline V gene. Between the trimmed V and J ends, which lost 7 bases and 4 bases, there was a span of 11 bases. This CDR3 region has 13 residues. CDR3 loop: CASTLTENQPQHF. The CDR3 DNA is TGTGCCAGCACCTTAACAGAAAATCAGCCCCAGCATTTT. The full variable domain, in which reference TRBV2 and TRBJ1-5 provide the parts outside the CDR3, is EPEVTQTPSHQVTQMGQEVILRCVPISNHLYFYWYRQILGQKVEFLVSFYNNEISEKSEIFDDQFSVERPDGSNFTLKIRSTKLEDSAMYFCASTLTENQPQHFGDGTRLSIL.

The J gene is TRBJ2-3, the V gene TRBV18; the match to TRBD2 covers 10 bases. Germline CDR1 is KGHSH and CDR2 is LQKENI. V lost 4 bases to trimming and J lost 0 bases; unmatched junction nucleotides: 10. This CDR3 is 18 amino acids long. Written as DNA, the CDR3 is TGTGCCAGCTCACTTACTAGCGGGGATAATCCTAGCACAGATACGCAGTATTTT. Amino acids: CASSLTSGDNPSTDTQYF.

This clone occurred once. This sequence joins TRBV11-3 and TRBJ1-1, with 9 bases that match TRBD1. Germline values: CDR1 SGHNT, CDR2 YENEEA. The CDR3 contains 15 residues. V lost 1 base and J lost 5; bases outside the gene matches: 5. CDR3 sequence (DNA): TGTGCCAGCAGCTTAGGACAGGGGGAGCGGACTGAAGCTTTCTTT. Translation: CASSLGQGERTEAFF.

The rearrangement uses TRBV6-2 or TRBV6-3 and TRBJ2-7; perhaps TRBD1 as D (7 bases). This CDR3 region has 15 residues. Trimming stripped 2 bases from V and 5 bases from J, with 16 bases between. Germline V gene lookup returns CDR1 MNHEY and CDR2 SVGEGT. The CDR3: CASSYEGAGGNEQYF. The CDR3 nucleotides read TGTGCCAGCAGTTACGAGGGGGCCGGGGGCAACGAGCAGTACTTC.

The rearrangement joins TRBV11-2 to TRBJ1-2, with 7 bases identical to TRBD1. V gave up 5 bases and J gave up 5 bases; unmatched junction bases: 11. This CDR3 has 15 residues. Germline CDR1 SGHAT, CDR2 FQNNGV. CDR3 in amino acids: CASSTPGQGVYGYTF. The CDR3 DNA is TGTGCCAGCAGCACCCCGGGGCAGGGGGTTTATGGCTACACCTTC.

The rearrangement uses TRBV6-2 or TRBV6-3 and TRBJ1-5; 7 bases agree with TRBD1. The CDR3 length is 15 residues. CDR1 is MNHEY and CDR2 is SVGEGT in the germline V gene. Trimming cost V 5 bases and J 1 base; bases outside gene matches: 5. The CDR3 DNA reads TGTGCCAGCAGTAAAGCAGGGGGAAGCAATCAGCCCCAGCATTTT. Translation gives CASSKAGGSNQPQHF.